This T cell receptor (beta chain) emerged from a study of cytomegalovirus exposure and HLA in healthy donors. Whole-study findings and limits: Many donors shared some public TCRs, even though most TCR sequences were rare.

Assay used: immunoSEQ multiplex PCR; TCRdb lists only in-frame clones, some missing. Here the sample spans 300,000 to 450,000 clones, roughly 85% being singletons. About this clone: Its antigen is currently unknown.

CDR1 SGDLS and CDR2 YYNGEE come from the germline V gene. The CDR3 covers 12 residues. Losses at the gene ends were 3 bases for V and 7 bases for J; bases not matched to a gene: 1. This chain links TRBV9 with TRBJ1-3, with 7 bases identical to TRBD1. The clonotype comes from a woman younger than 35 in good health and CMV-seronegative. The sample consisted of PBMCs. The CDR3 region is CASSGGQNTIYF. The CDR3 DNA is TGTGCCAGCAGCGGGGGACAGAACACCATATATTTT. The full variable domain, its missing parts supplied by reference TRBV9 and TRBJ1-3, is DSGVTQTPKHLITATGQRVTLRCSPRSGDLSVYWYQQSLDQGLQFLIQYYNGEERAKGNILERFSAQQFPDLHSELNLSSLELGDSALYFCASSGGQNTIYFGEGSWLTVV.